One and the same sample provided the 3 T cell receptor beta chains below, sequenced in a study of graft-versus-host responses after intestinal transplantation. Sequencing used immunoSEQ multiplex PCR; TCRdb keeps in-frame clones, though not all of them. The sample has more than 4,500 clones; approximately 76% are singletons. Here the sequenced sample was PBMCs, taken 541 days after intestinal transplant. The source of these receptors is a human patient who received an intestinal transplant, so some T cells may come from the graft donor.

The chain employs TRBV7-1 and TRBJ2-2; unclear D gene. TRBV7-1 is an ORF for which the function is uncertain. The CDR3 length is 14 residues. V gave up 4 bases and J gave up 5 bases, with 11 bases separating them. The CDR3 sequence: CASSLNQGTGELFF. DNA for the CDR3: TGTGCCAGCAGCTTAAATCAAGGGACCGGGGAGCTGTTTTTT.

The chain recombines TRBV10-3 with TRBJ1-2; D possibly corresponds to TRBD1 (6 bases). Trimming took off 5 bases at V and 5 bases at J, with 15 bases between the two ends. The CDR3 sequence is 14 residues long. Germline V gives CDR1 ENHRY, CDR2 SYGVKD. DNA of the CDR3: TGTGCCATCAGTATGGACAGCGAGGGGTATGGCTACACCTTC. Amino acid sequence: CAISMDSEGYGYTF.

The rearrangement links TRBV6-5 to TRBJ2-7; TRBD1 matches at 7 bases. This CDR3 comprises 15 residues. V was clipped by 5 bases and J by 3 bases; unmatched bases: 10. Germline V gene sequence: CDR1 MNHEY, CDR2 SVGAGI. DNA of the CDR3: TGTGCCAGCAGTCTTCTAGGGGGCTCCGACTACGAGCAGTACTTC. Amino acids: CASSLLGGSDYEQYF.